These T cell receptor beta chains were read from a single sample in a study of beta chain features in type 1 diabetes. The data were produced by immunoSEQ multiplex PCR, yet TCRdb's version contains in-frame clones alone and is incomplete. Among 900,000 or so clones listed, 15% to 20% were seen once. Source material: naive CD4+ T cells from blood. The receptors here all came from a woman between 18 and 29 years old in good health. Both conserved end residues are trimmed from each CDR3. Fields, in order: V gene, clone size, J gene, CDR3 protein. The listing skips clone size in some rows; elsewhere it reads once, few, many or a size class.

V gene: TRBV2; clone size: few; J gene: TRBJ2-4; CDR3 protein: ASSDGGGNIQY
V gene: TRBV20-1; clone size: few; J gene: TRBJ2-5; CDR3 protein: SATTSETQY
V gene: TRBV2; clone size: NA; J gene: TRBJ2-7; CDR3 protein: ASSEDTTYEQY
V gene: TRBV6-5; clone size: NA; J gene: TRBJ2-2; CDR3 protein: ASSYSQTATGELF
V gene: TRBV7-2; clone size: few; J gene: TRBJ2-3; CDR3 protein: ASSLRTSGRDTDTQY
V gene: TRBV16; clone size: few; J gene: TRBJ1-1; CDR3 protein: ASSKTLDTEAF
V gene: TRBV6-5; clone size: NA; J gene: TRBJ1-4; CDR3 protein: ASSYRQQNEKLF
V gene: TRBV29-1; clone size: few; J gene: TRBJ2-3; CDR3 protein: SGEGLAEDTDTQY
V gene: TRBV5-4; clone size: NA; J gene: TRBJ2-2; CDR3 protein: ASSSQRTGELF
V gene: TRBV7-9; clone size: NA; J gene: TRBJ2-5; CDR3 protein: ASSPGEWRLETQY
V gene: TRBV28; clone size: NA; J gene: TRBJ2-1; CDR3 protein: ASSLRSQRGGNEQF
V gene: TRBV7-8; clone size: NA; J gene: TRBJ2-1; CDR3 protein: ASSLRGLAGAYNEQF
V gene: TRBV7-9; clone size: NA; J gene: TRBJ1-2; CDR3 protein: ASSVSVQGLKGYT
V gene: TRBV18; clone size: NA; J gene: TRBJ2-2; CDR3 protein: ASSPLQGAGELF
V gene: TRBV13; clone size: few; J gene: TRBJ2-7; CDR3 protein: ASRGTGSYEQY
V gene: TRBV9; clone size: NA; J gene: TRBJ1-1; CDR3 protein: ASSVGSNTEAF
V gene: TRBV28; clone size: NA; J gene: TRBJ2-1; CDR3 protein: ASSPDSYNEQF
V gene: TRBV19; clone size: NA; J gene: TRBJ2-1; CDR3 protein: ASSTRQGRTYNEQF
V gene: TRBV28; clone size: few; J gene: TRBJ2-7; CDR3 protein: ASSLRGEQY
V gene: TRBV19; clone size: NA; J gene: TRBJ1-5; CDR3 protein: ASSSRLGTMSNQPQH
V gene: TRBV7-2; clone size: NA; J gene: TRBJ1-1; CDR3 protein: ASSLGKNTEAF
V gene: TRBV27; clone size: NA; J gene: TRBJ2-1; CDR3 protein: ASSSGGVLNEQF
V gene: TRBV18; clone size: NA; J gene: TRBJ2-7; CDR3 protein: ASSALAGGPYEQY
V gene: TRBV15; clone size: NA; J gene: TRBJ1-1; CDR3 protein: ATSRVGGARAF
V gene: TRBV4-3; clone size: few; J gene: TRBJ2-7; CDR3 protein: ASSQGELYEDSSSTYEQY
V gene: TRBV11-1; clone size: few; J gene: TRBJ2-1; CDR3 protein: ASSPQWHEQF
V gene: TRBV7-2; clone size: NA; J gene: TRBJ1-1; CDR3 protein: ASSLVGQNTEAF
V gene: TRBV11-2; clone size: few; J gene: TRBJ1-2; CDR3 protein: ASSRGQNYGYT
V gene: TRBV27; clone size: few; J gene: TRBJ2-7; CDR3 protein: ASSTNLGGLYEQY
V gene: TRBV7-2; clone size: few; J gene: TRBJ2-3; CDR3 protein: ASRLTSENTDTQY
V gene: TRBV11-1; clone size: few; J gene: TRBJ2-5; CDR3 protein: ASSSDRAGQETQY
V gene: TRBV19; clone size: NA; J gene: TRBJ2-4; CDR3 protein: ASGKSGRVNIQY
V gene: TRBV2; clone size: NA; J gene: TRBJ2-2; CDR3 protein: ASVRSLGELF
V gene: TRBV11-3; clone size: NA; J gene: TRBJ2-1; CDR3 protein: ASSLRGRDRNEQF
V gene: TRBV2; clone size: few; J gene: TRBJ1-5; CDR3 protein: ASSETVGFNQPQH
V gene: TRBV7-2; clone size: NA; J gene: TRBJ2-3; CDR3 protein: ASVAGLPDTQY
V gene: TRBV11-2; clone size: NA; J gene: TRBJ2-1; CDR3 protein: ASSLQGTSGSEQF
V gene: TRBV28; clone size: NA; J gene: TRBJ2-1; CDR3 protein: ASSPSWGFLNEQF
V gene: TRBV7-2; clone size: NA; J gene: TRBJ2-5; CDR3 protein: ASSSYGQGETQY
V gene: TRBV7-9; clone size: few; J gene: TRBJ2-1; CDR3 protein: ASSLGGAGEAAEQF
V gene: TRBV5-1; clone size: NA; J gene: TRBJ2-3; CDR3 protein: ASSRGRGGSRGTDTQY
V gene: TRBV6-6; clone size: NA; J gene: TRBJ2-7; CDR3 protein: ASIKGTVAYEQY
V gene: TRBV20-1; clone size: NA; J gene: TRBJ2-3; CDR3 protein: SARVPDTQY
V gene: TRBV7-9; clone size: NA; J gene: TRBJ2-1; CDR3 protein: ASSLNSGSGEQF
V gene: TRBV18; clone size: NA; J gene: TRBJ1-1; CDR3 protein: ASSPGLNTEAF
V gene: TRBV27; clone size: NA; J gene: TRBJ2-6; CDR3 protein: ASSLRTSGANVLT
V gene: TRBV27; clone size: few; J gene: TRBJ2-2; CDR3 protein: ASSSRTGITGELF
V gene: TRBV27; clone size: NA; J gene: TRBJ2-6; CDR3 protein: ASRRDRISGANVLT
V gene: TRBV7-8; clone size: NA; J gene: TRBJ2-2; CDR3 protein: ASSSKGLAGTNTGELF
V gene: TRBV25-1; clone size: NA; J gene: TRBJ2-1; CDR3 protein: ASSVQGGDEQF
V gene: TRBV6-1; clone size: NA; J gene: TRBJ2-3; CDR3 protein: ASSSGETRDTQY
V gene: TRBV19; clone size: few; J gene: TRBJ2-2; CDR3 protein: ASSMRTSGGSRELF
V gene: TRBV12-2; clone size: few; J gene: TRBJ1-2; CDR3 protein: ASRLAVAAEGNYGYT
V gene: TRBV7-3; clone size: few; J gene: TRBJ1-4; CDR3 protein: ASSLTGTGGEKLF
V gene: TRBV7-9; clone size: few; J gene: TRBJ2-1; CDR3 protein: ASSLLVIARNEQF
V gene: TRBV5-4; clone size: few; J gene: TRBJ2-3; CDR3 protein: ASSIGLAGPLDTQY
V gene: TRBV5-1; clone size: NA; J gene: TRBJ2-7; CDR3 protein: ASSLAGGTGTLNYEQY
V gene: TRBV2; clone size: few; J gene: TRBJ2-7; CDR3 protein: ASSEWDEQY
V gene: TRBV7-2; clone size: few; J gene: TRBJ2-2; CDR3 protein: ASSLQLAQNTGELF